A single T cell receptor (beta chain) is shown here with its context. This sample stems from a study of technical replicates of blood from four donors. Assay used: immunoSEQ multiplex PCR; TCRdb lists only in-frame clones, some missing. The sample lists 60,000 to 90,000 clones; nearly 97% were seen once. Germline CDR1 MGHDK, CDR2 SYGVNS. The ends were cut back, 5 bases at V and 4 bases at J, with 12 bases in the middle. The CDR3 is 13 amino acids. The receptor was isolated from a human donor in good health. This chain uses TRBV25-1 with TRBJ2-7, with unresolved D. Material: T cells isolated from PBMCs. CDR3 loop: CASSFPGMYEQYF. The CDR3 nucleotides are TGTGCCAGCAGTTTCCCAGGAATGTACGAGCAGTACTTC.